The 27 T cell receptor beta chains below were found in one sample sequenced in a study of PD-L1 blockade in urothelial cancer. Time point described: pretreatment peripheral blood. TCRdb's table, derived via immunoSEQ multiplex PCR, lists solely in-frame clones and lacks some. The sample lists 130,000 or so clones, about 81% seen once, with 3.2% in the top ten. This specimen was PBMCs, taken around atezolizumab (anti-PD-L1) treatment. Every receptor here comes from a man aged 45-60 years with urothelial cancer.

V usage is TRBV9 and J usage is TRBJ2-7; possibly TRBD2 for D (5 bases). This CDR3 has 15 amino acids. V dropped 0 bases and J dropped 4 bases, with 14 bases sitting between them. The germline V gene encodes CDR1 SGDLS and CDR2 YYNGEE. CDR3 residues: CASSVGRLAMYEQYF. DNA for the CDR3: TGTGCCAGCAGCGTAGGTCGTCTAGCAATGTACGAGCAGTACTTC.

The chain couples TRBV29-1 to TRBJ1-2; tentative D call: TRBD1 (5 bases). There are 14 residues in the CDR3. Germline lookup yields CDR1 SQVTM and CDR2 ANQGSEA. Trimming took 5 bases from V and 4 from J, leaving 17 bases between them. CDR3 nucleotides: TGCAGCGTTATCAGGGCCACTGGATTCTATGGCTACACCTTC. Translating it yields CSVIRATGFYGYTF.

This clone was recorded a few times. The chain recombines TRBV9 with TRBJ1-6, with a weak D call TRBD1 (5 bases). Deletions cut 4 bases from V and 7 bases from J, with 12 bases between. This CDR3 has 14 residues. CDR1 is SGDLS and CDR2 is YYNGEE in the germline V gene. The CDR3: CASSPQGKNSPLHF. The CDR3 DNA reads TGTGCCAGCAGCCCCCAGGGTAAGAATTCACCCCTCCACTTT.

V and J are TRBV4-2 and TRBJ1-3; TRBD1 is a possible D gene (5 bases). V lost 0 bases and J 0 bases, leaving 15 bases between the germline ends. CDR3 length: 18 amino acids. Germline assignment: CDR1 LGHNA and CDR2 YNFKEQ. The CDR3, as DNA: TGTGCCAGCAGCCAAGAATCAGGCAGGGCCTTCTCTGGAAACACCATATATTTT. Translation gives CASSQESGRAFSGNTIYF.

The rearrangement joins TRBV5-1 to TRBJ2-7, with TRBD1 identical over 10 bases. The V and J ends lost 5 bases and 2 bases, in that order; junction bases with no gene match: 7. Germline CDR1 reads SGHRS; CDR2 reads YFSETQ. The CDR3 spans 15 residues. As DNA, the CDR3 is TGCGCCAGCAGTCGAGCCGGGACAGGGGCCTACGAGCAGTACTTC. Protein product: CASSRAGTGAYEQYF.

V usage is TRBV6-1 and J usage is TRBJ1-6, with TRBD1 as a possible D gene (5 bases). The germline V and J ends were trimmed by 6 bases and 13 bases, with 13 bases remaining between them. There are 12 residues in the CDR3. Germline values: CDR1 MNHNS, CDR2 SASEGT. The CDR3, as DNA: TGTGCCAGCAGCTGGGGCGTCTCGCCCCTCCACTTT. Protein product: CASSWGVSPLHF.

This sequence joins TRBV7-9 and TRBJ1-1; no firm D call. V lost 5 bases and J lost 2, with 15 bases in between. The CDR3 is 15 residues long. CDR1 SEHNR and CDR2 FQNEAQ come from the germline V gene (reference sequence). Here the CDR3 DNA reads TGTGCCAGCAGCCCCCCCAGGATTTCTAACACTGAAGCTTTCTTT. Amino acids: CASSPPRISNTEAFF.

This clone occurred once. The rearrangement links TRBV5-6 to TRBJ2-7, with D possibly matching TRBD2 (5 bases). V gave up 4 bases and J gave up 6 bases, with 14 bases separating them. The CDR3 consists of 13 residues. The germline CDR1 and CDR2 sequences are SGHDT and YYEEEE. CDR3 nucleotides: TGTGCCAGCAGCAAAAAGCGGACCCTCGAGCAGTACTTC. Amino acid sequence: CASSKKRTLEQYF. The full variable domain, in which reference TRBV5-6 and TRBJ2-7 provide the parts outside the CDR3, is DAGVTQSPTHLIKTRGQQVTLRCSPKSGHDTVSWYQQALGQGPQFIFQYYEEEERQRGNFPDRFSGHQFPNYSSELNVNALLLGDSALYLCASSKKRTLEQYFGPGTRLTVT.

This chain connects TRBV7-9 to TRBJ1-2; D is perhaps TRBD1 (6 bases). The CDR3 has 14 residues. Looked up from germline, CDR1 is SEHNR and CDR2 is FQNEAQ (reference sequence). V lost 5 bases and J lost 2, with 12 bases in between. The CDR3 DNA reads as TGTGCCAGCAGCCCGTGGACAGCCAACTATGGCTACACCTTC. Residues: CASSPWTANYGYTF.

V and J are TRBV28 and TRBJ2-3; a weak D match, TRBD2 (5 bases). Trimming stripped 3 bases from V and 0 bases from J, with 10 bases between. The CDR3 is made up of 15 amino acids. CDR1 is MDHEN, CDR2 SYDVKM, per germline. The CDR3 loop reads CASSFLSGSTDTQYF. Written as DNA, the CDR3 is TGTGCCAGCAGTTTTCTGAGCGGCAGCACAGATACGCAGTATTTT.

The genes are TRBV5-1 and TRBJ2-3; maybe TRBD1 (6 bases). V dropped 6 bases and J dropped 1 base, with 12 bases sitting between them. This CDR3 region has 14 residues. Germline CDR1 SGHRS, CDR2 YFSETQ. The CDR3 sequence: CASTRQVGTDTQYF. The CDR3 DNA follows: TGCGCCAGCACCCGACAGGTGGGCACAGATACGCAGTATTTT.

In DNA, the CDR3 is TGCGCCAGCAGCTTGGGAGGCGGGAGGATCTACAATGAGCAGTTCTTC. Protein sequence: CASSLGGGRIYNEQFF. The chain is built from TRBV5-1 and TRBJ2-1; 8 bases map to TRBD2. This CDR3 is 16 amino acids long. V shed 0 bases and J 3 bases; nucleotides not matched to a gene: 5. The germline CDR1 and CDR2 sequences are SGHRS and YFSETQ.

The table lists this clone with a count of one. This rearrangement joins TRBV5-6 to TRBJ2-1; D unclear. This CDR3 contains 11 residues. Trimming left V 4 bases short and J 8 bases short, with 7 bases between. CDR1 and CDR2 from the germline V gene are SGHDT and YYEEEE. CDR3 in DNA: TGTGCCAGCAGCCTTTCTTATGAGCAGTTCTTC. This sequence encodes CASSLSYEQFF.

V is TRBV2 and J is TRBJ2-5; tentative D call: TRBD2 (5 bases). The CDR3 runs to 13 residues. The germline V and J ends were trimmed by 7 bases and 7 bases, with 16 bases remaining between them. Germline V CDR1 and CDR2: SNHLY, FYNNEI. The CDR3 sequence: CASMIALAGTQYF. CDR3 sequence (DNA): TGTGCCAGCATGATAGCGCTTGCAGGGACCCAGTACTTC.

The chain combines TRBV14 with TRBJ2-7; 7 nucleotides match TRBD2. J gave up 3 bases and V 0 bases, and 5 bases lay outside the gene matches. Germline values: CDR1 SGHDN, CDR2 FVKESK. This CDR3 spans 15 amino acids. CDR3 DNA: TGTGCCAGCAGCCAAGAGGAACTAGCGCTCTACGAGCAGTACTTC. It yields the protein CASSQEELALYEQYF.

This sequence joins TRBV7-9 and TRBJ2-2; 13 positions match TRBD2. Germline V gives CDR1 SEHNR, CDR2 FQNEAQ (reference sequence). CDR3 length: 18 residues. The J segment lost 6 bases and the V segment lost 5 bases, leaving 12 bases of the junction unmatched. The CDR3 nucleotides are TGTGCCAGCAGCCCAAAGAACCGACTAGCGGGAGGATCCGGGGAGCTGTTTTTT. The encoded protein is CASSPKNRLAGGSGELFF.

The chain uses TRBV4-1 and TRBJ1-4; perhaps TRBD1 as D (5 bases). In germline, CDR1 is MGHRA, CDR2 YSYEKL. The length of the CDR3 is 15 residues. The V and J ends lost 3 bases and 0 bases respectively, with 8 bases between them. CDR3 DNA sequence: TGCGCCAGCAGCCAGGGGGGTGCAACTAATGAAAAACTGTTTTTT. Amino acids: CASSQGGATNEKLFF.

The V and J genes are TRBV7-3 and TRBJ2-3; 7 bases align to TRBD2. The ends lost 0 bases at V and 4 bases at J; junction bases unmatched: 13. The germline gives CDR1 SGHTA, CDR2 FQGTGA. This CDR3 is built from 18 residues. CDR3 loop: CASSLTAFTERDPDTQYF. CDR3 bases: TGTGCCAGCAGCTTAACAGCATTCACGGAGCGGGACCCAGATACGCAGTATTTT.

This clone has only one observation. The chain carries TRBV10-3 and TRBJ2-5; a weak D match, TRBD1 (6 bases). Germline CDR1 and CDR2: ENHRY and SYGVKD. This CDR3 spans 13 amino acids. The V gene lost 4 bases and the J gene lost 1 base, with 7 bases spanning the gap. CDR3 coding DNA: TGTGCCATCAGTGGGACAGTCCAAGAGACCCAGTACTTC. The encoded protein is CAISGTVQETQYF.

The chain carries TRBV19 and TRBJ2-2; D may be TRBD2 (6 bases). Germline V CDR1 and CDR2: LNHDA, SQIVND (reference sequence). The CDR3 runs to 15 residues. The V end lost 1 base, the J end lost 4 bases, and 10 bases lay between the germline ends. The DNA for the CDR3 is TGTGCCAGTAGTATAGGTGGGGGGATCACCGGGGAGCTGTTTTTT. This codes for CASSIGGGITGELFF.

The sample holds one count of this clone. This chain uses TRBV18 with TRBJ1-5, with D possibly matching TRBD1 (6 bases). This CDR3 spans 16 amino acids. CDR1 is KGHSH and CDR2 is LQKENI in the germline V gene. Trimming pared 3 bases from V and 2 bases from J, leaving 14 bases between. The CDR3 loop reads CASSPGRGVGNQPQHF. The CDR3 region has the DNA TGTGCCAGCTCACCGGGCAGGGGAGTAGGCAATCAGCCCCAGCATTTT.

This clone was counted once. The CDR3 nucleotides are TGTGCCACCGGGGACAGGACCTATGGCTACACCTTC. Translation gives CATGDRTYGYTF. The rearrangement joins TRBV19 to TRBJ1-2, with TRBD1 matching over 8 bases. V lost 10 bases, J lost 4 bases, and 5 bases stayed unmatched. This CDR3 region has 12 residues. Germline V gives CDR1 LNHDA, CDR2 SQIVND (reference sequence).

The rearrangement uses TRBV27 and TRBJ2-1; 11 nucleotides match TRBD2. Trimming cost V 0 bases and J 9 bases; bases outside gene matches: 10. CDR1 MNHEY and CDR2 SMNVEV come from the germline V gene (reference sequence). The CDR3 contains 17 residues. The CDR3 DNA reads TGTGCCAGCAGTTTATCGCCCCAACTAGCGGGAGTACCTGAGCAGTTCTTC. This gives the protein CASSLSPQLAGVPEQFF.

This chain uses TRBV7-2 with TRBJ1-5; D is possibly TRBD1 (6 bases). With 5 bases removed from V and 0 bases from J, the gap between germline ends came to 11 bases. Germline V gene lookup returns CDR1 SGHTA and CDR2 FQGNSA. CDR3 size: 15 residues. The CDR3 DNA reads as TGTGCCAGCAGCCCAGGACAGCCTAGCAATCAGCCCCAGCATTTT. Amino acid sequence: CASSPGQPSNQPQHF.

This clone was seen more than once but under ten times. The V and J genes are TRBV15 and TRBJ2-7, with TRBD1 matching over 8 bases. This CDR3 is built from 20 residues. V dropped 1 base and J dropped 1; count of bases not matched to a gene: 18. Germline CDR1 reads LNHNV; CDR2 reads YYDKDF (reference sequence). CDR3 amino acids: CATSRVKTFHGQGSSYEQYF. In nucleotides, the CDR3 is TGTGCCACCAGCAGAGTAAAGACCTTCCACGGACAGGGTAGTTCCTACGAGCAGTACTTC.

The chain uses TRBV15 and TRBJ1-4, with unresolved D. The ends were cut back, 4 bases at V and 7 bases at J, with 16 bases in the middle. The CDR3 covers 15 residues. CDR1 is LNHNV, CDR2 YYDKDF, per germline (reference sequence). The CDR3 region is CATSNYKGDGEKLFF. CDR3 nucleotide sequence: TGTGCCACCAGCAATTATAAGGGAGACGGTGAAAAACTGTTTTTT.

In this sample, this clone turned up once. This sequence joins TRBV6-1 and TRBJ2-2, with a weak D call TRBD2 (5 bases). Germline V lookup: CDR1 MNHNS, CDR2 SASEGT. The CDR3 totals 14 residues. V shed 7 bases and J shed 0 bases, with 9 bases lying between them. The CDR3, as DNA: TGTGCCAGCATCCTAGCAGCGAACACCGGGGAGCTGTTTTTT. It codes for CASILAANTGELFF.